The 25 T cell receptor beta chains listed next were all sequenced from one sample in a study of blood T cell repertoires in COVID-19. The repertoire was sequenced with immunoSEQ multiplex PCR; TCRdb's copy has only in-frame clones and lacks some. The sample has some 300,000 clones; around 86% are singletons. Sequenced sample: peripheral blood. The source is a man in his sixties or seventies with acute or convalescent COVID-19.

The gene calls are TRBV20-1 and TRBJ2-2, with 8 positions matching TRBD2. V dropped 3 bases and J dropped 2; count of bases not matched to a gene: 2. The germline gives CDR1 DFQATT, CDR2 SNEGSKA (reference sequence). The CDR3 has 14 amino acids. The CDR3 nucleotides are TGCAGTGCTAGTACTAGCGGAAACACCGGGGAGCTGTTTTTT. This sequence encodes CSASTSGNTGELFF.

The J gene is TRBJ2-7, the V gene TRBV6-2 or TRBV6-3; the D gene is possibly TRBD1 (5 bases). Trimming took 3 bases from V and 3 from J, leaving 12 bases between them. There are 14 residues in the CDR3. Germline lookup yields CDR1 MNHEY and CDR2 SVGEGT. The CDR3 coding sequence is TGTGCCAGCAGTTATCAGGGCGTCCACTACGAGCAGTACTTC. It codes for CASSYQGVHYEQYF.

V is TRBV2 and J is TRBJ2-2, with D perhaps matching TRBD2 (5 bases). With 4 bases removed from V and 6 bases from J, the gap between germline ends came to 12 bases. This CDR3 spans 14 amino acids. The germline gives CDR1 SNHLY, CDR2 FYNNEI. CDR3 protein: CASSGYSSAGELFF. The CDR3 nucleotides read TGTGCCAGCAGTGGCTACAGTAGCGCCGGGGAGCTGTTTTTT.

The sample holds one count of this clone. The chain employs TRBV9 and TRBJ2-3; the D gene is possibly TRBD2 (6 bases). V shed 2 bases and J shed 1 base, with 8 bases lying between them. The CDR3 runs 14 residues. Germline lookup yields CDR1 SGDLS and CDR2 YYNGEE. The CDR3 DNA follows: TGTGCCAGCAGCGTTGTAGCGGGCACAGATACGCAGTATTTT. It encodes CASSVVAGTDTQYF.

The J gene is TRBJ1-5, the V gene TRBV7-2, with 7 bases matching TRBD1. CDR1 is SGHTA, CDR2 FQGNSA, per germline. J gave up 0 bases and V 2 bases, and 4 bases lay outside the gene matches. The length of the CDR3 is 16 residues. In DNA, the CDR3 is TGTGCCAGCAGCTTAACGGGACAGTATAGCAATCAGCCCCAGCATTTT. It yields the protein CASSLTGQYSNQPQHF.

The chain carries TRBV15 and TRBJ1-5, with no clear D. This CDR3 is built from 12 residues. Between the trimmed V and J ends, which lost 1 base and 6 bases, there was a span of 4 bases. Germline CDR1 is LNHNV and CDR2 is YYDKDF (reference sequence). The CDR3 here is CATSRVAQPQHF. The CDR3 DNA sequence: TGTGCCACCAGCAGAGTGGCTCAGCCCCAGCATTTT. The whole variable domain, filled in from reference TRBV15 and TRBJ1-5, reads DAMVIQNPRYQVTQFGKPVTLSCSQTLNHNVMYWYQQKSSQAPKLLFHYYDKDFNNEADTPDNFQSRRPNTSFCFLDIRSPGLGDTAMYLCATSRVAQPQHFGDGTRLSIL.

The J gene is TRBJ1-6, the V gene TRBV7-3; possible D gene TRBD1, 5 bases. Germline assignment: CDR1 SGHTA and CDR2 FQGTGA. The CDR3 loop spans 15 amino acids. The ends were cut back, 3 bases at V and 6 bases at J, with 12 bases in the middle. The CDR3 sequence: CASSFSGHSNSPLHF. CDR3 in DNA: TGTGCCAGCAGCTTCTCAGGGCACAGTAATTCACCCCTCCACTTT.

The chain recombines TRBV7-9 with TRBJ2-3; tentatively, D is TRBD2 (6 bases). V shed 3 bases and J shed 5 bases, with 12 bases lying between them. The germline V gene encodes CDR1 SEHNR and CDR2 FQNEAQ (reference sequence). The CDR3 covers 14 residues. CDR3 residues: CASSFSGERDTQYF. The CDR3 DNA sequence: TGTGCCAGCAGCTTTTCGGGGGAGAGAGATACGCAGTATTTT.

This clone was observed once. This chain connects TRBV6-2 or TRBV6-3 to TRBJ2-7; the match to TRBD2 covers 10 bases. Trimming at V came to 2 bases and at J to 7 bases, leaving 2 bases not matched to a gene. This CDR3 contains 13 residues. CDR1 and CDR2 (germline): MNHEY, SVGEGT. The CDR3 region has the DNA TGTGCCAGCAGTTACGCAGCGGGGGGGGAGCAGTACTTC. Its translation is CASSYAAGGEQYF.

The chain links TRBV7-9 to TRBJ2-1, with D unclear. The CDR3 has 13 residues. Per the germline V gene, CDR1 is SEHNR and CDR2 is FQNEAQ (reference sequence). Trimming cost V 3 bases and J 0 bases, with 3 bases left between them. CDR3 sequence: CASSFSSYNEQFF. CDR3 coding DNA: TGTGCCAGCAGCTTTAGCTCCTACAATGAGCAGTTCTTC.

The chain joins TRBV19 to TRBJ1-1; D remains unclear. The CDR3 contains 14 residues. The germline V gene encodes CDR1 LNHDA and CDR2 SQIVND (reference sequence). V was cut by 7 bases and J by 0 bases, with 12 bases left in between. DNA of the CDR3: TGTGCCAGTAACGCAAATCGAGTGAACACTGAAGCTTTCTTT. It encodes CASNANRVNTEAFF.

V is TRBV6-5 and J is TRBJ1-2; no clear D gene. Germline V gene sequence: CDR1 MNHEY, CDR2 SVGAGI. CDR3 size: 13 residues. V lost 4 bases and J 5 bases, leaving 11 bases between the germline ends. As DNA, the CDR3 is TGTGCCAGCAGTTCCGCCGACGGGTATGGCTACACCTTC. Protein: CASSSADGYGYTF.

The rearrangement links TRBV9 to TRBJ2-5; 9 nucleotides match TRBD2. The CDR3 spans 15 residues. The V and J ends lost 0 bases and 5 bases, in that order; junction bases with no gene match: 5. Germline-derived CDR1 and CDR2 are SGDLS and YYNGEE. The DNA for the CDR3 is TGTGCCAGCAGCGTAGCTGGGACTAGCAGCGAGACCCAGTACTTC. Its protein is CASSVAGTSSETQYF.

The gene calls are TRBV6-2 or TRBV6-3 and TRBJ1-4, with 9 bases identical to TRBD1. Trimming at V came to 2 bases and at J to 8 bases, leaving 9 bases not matched to a gene. This CDR3 spans 16 amino acids. The germline gives CDR1 MNHEY, CDR2 SVGEGT. CDR3 DNA sequence: TGTGCCAGCAGTTACGGTCCGGGACAGGGAGAAGAAAAACTGTTTTTT. Translating it yields CASSYGPGQGEEKLFF.

CDR3 sequence: CASSIQMAGKETQYF. CDR3 DNA sequence: TGTGCCAGCAGCATTCAAATGGCGGGGAAAGAGACCCAGTACTTC. The rearrangement links TRBV5-4 to TRBJ2-5; weak D call: TRBD2 (6 bases). V was pared by 4 bases and J by 3 bases, with 16 bases between. Germline V lookup: CDR1 SGHNT, CDR2 YYREEE (reference sequence). The CDR3 spans 15 residues.

The V and J genes are TRBV5-1 and TRBJ2-2; TRBD2 agrees at 7 bases. CDR3 length: 15 amino acids. Germline V gene sequence: CDR1 SGHRS, CDR2 YFSETQ. V gave up 0 bases and J gave up 6 bases; unmatched junction bases: 5. The DNA for the CDR3 is TGCGCCAGCAGCTTGGACCCGAGCGGGGCCGGGGAGCTGTTTTTT. It is translated as CASSLDPSGAGELFF.

The gene calls are TRBV6-6 and TRBJ2-3; D remains ambiguous. Germline loops: CDR1 MNHNY, CDR2 SVGAGI (reference sequence). The V end was cut by 2 bases, the J end by 6 bases, with 6 bases between. The CDR3 has 12 amino acids. CDR3: CASSYEWDTQYF. Written as DNA, the CDR3 is TGTGCCAGCAGTTACGAGTGGGATACGCAGTATTTT.

The rearrangement links TRBV11-3 to TRBJ2-5, with TRBD2 matching 8 bases. Germline V gene data show CDR1 as SGHNT and CDR2 as YENEEA. The CDR3 has 17 amino acids. V lost 1 base, J lost 4 bases, and 11 bases stayed unmatched. The CDR3 here is CASSLGMKAGASETQYF. The CDR3 nucleotides are TGTGCCAGCAGCTTAGGGATGAAAGCGGGGGCCTCAGAGACCCAGTACTTC.

This chain links TRBV5-1 with TRBJ2-1, with a weak D call TRBD1 (6 bases). The CDR3 is made up of 15 amino acids. Trimming took 4 bases from V and 5 from J, leaving 16 bases between them. Germline V gives CDR1 SGHRS, CDR2 YFSETQ. The CDR3 sequence is CASSRGPEGDNEQFF. For the CDR3, the DNA is TGCGCCAGCAGCCGTGGACCCGAGGGGGACAATGAGCAGTTCTTC. Looking up the rest from reference TRBV5-1 and TRBJ2-1 gives the full variable domain: KAGVTQTPRYLIKTRGQQVTLSCSPISGHRSVSWYQQTPGQGLQFLFEYFSETQRNKGNFPGRFSGRQFSNSRSEMNVSTLELGDSALYLCASSRGPEGDNEQFFGPGTRLTVL.

The chain links TRBV21-1 to TRBJ2-1; whether TRBD1, the table's D call, matches the DNA was not checked. TRBV21-1 represents a pseudogene. The CDR3 length is 14 residues. CDR3 in amino acids: CASSKPGHIDEQFF. In nucleotides, the CDR3 is TGTGCCAGCAGCAAACCCGGACATATCGATGAGCAGTTCTTC.

This clone was found a few times. V and J are TRBV6-5 and TRBJ1-2, with 7 bases lining up with TRBD1. Per germline, CDR1 MNHEY and CDR2 SVGAGI. This CDR3 has 13 residues. Germline trimming cut 6 bases from V and 4 bases from J; bases unmatched to any gene: 5. The CDR3: CASSSGQSYGYTF. The CDR3 DNA sequence: TGTGCCAGCAGCTCGGGACAGAGCTATGGCTACACCTTC.

The V call is TRBV23-1, the J call TRBJ2-7; 8 bases are shared with TRBD2. TRBV23-1 is recorded as an ORF, its role being uncertain. Trimming at V came to 7 bases and at J to 0 bases, leaving 8 bases not matched to a gene. This CDR3 is built from 15 residues. CDR3 bases: TGCGCCAGCATCAGCGGGGGCCTCCCCTCCTACGAGCAGTACTTC. This sequence encodes CASISGGLPSYEQYF.

The gene calls are TRBV3-1 (or the pseudogene TRBV3-2) and TRBJ1-2; D is possibly TRBD1 (5 bases). The germline CDR1 and CDR2 sequences are LGHDT and YNNKEL (reference sequence). Trimming shortened V by 1 base and J by 5 bases, and 17 bases separated the two germline ends. The CDR3 loop spans 16 amino acids. The CDR3 DNA follows: TGTGCCAGCAGCCAAGGCTTCGGAGGACGGGGGTATGGCTACACCTTC. Translating it yields CASSQGFGGRGYGYTF.

The V gene is TRBV4-3, the J gene TRBJ2-1, with D perhaps TRBD1 (6 bases). This CDR3 is 16 amino acids long. Deletions cut 3 bases from V and 6 bases from J, with 18 bases between. Germline values: CDR1 LGHNA, CDR2 YSLEER. CDR3 nucleotide sequence: TGCGCCAGCAGCCAGGGTCTGGGGGCCGGCTTCAATGAGCAGTTCTTC. Protein sequence: CASSQGLGAGFNEQFF.

The chain recombines TRBV27 with TRBJ2-2; 8 nucleotides line up with TRBD1. Losses at the gene ends were 7 bases for V and 4 bases for J; bases not matched to a gene: 8. This CDR3 has 15 amino acids. Germline V CDR1 and CDR2: MNHEY, SMNVEV (reference sequence). In DNA form, the CDR3 reads TGTGCCAGCACCCCAGGACAGGGTGTCACCGGGGAGCTGTTTTTT. Amino acids: CASTPGQGVTGELFF.